Listed below are T cell receptor beta chains from one sample, sequenced in a study of chemoradiotherapy in HPV16-positive cancers. Measured with immunoSEQ multiplex PCR; TCRdb has only the in-frame clones, and not every one. The sample has 25,000 to 35,000 clones, around 93% seen once; the top ten hold approximately 22%. Source: blood, taken from a patient who underwent chemoradiotherapy. The origin of the receptors is a human donor with HPV-associated anogenital cancer. Both conserved end residues are part of each CDR3.

V: TRBV5-5
CDR3: CASSPRRQPLQETQYF

V: TRBV13
CDR3: CASSLPGGETQYF

V: TRBV7-3
CDR3: CASSVGDRGHGTQYF

V: TRBV9
CDR3: CASSASDRVICFYEQYF

V: TRBV18
CDR3: CASSLDGEQYF

V: TRBV5-4
CDR3: CASSQDSGGYTEAFF

V: TRBV16
CDR3: CASSQRQGVARNTEAFF

V: TRBV27
CDR3: CASRLIGSSYEQYF

V: TRBV7-2
CDR3: CASSFFAGRDSSYEQYF

V: TRBV27
CDR3: CASSFTAQETQYF

V: TRBV2
CDR3: CAGSGQPNTEAFF

V: TRBV5-1
CDR3: CASSFRGSAEAFF